The 18 T cell receptor beta chains below come from one sample, sequenced in a study of blood T cell repertoires in COVID-19. This table comes from immunoSEQ multiplex PCR, and its TCRdb copy is limited to in-frame clones, with some not included. Of roughly 180,000 clones in the sample, around four fifths were seen once. Sequenced input: PBMCs or T cells enriched from blood (not recorded which). Receptor source: a woman aged 45-65 years in a cohort exposed to, infected with or recovered from COVID-19 (not recorded which).

The chain links TRBV5-1 to TRBJ1-4, with unresolved D. Germline V lookup: CDR1 SGHRS, CDR2 YFSETQ. V gave up 1 base and J gave up 4 bases, with 8 bases separating them. The CDR3 covers 14 residues. CDR3 sequence (DNA): TGCGCCAGCAGCTTGACAGAGAATAATGAAAAACTGTTTTTT. Amino acid sequence: CASSLTENNEKLFF.

V is TRBV27 and J is TRBJ1-1; tentative D call: TRBD1 (6 bases). The CDR3 has 14 amino acids. V lost 5 bases to trimming and J lost 6 bases, with 16 bases between them. Germline loops: CDR1 MNHEY, CDR2 SMNVEV (reference sequence). This CDR3 is CASSLYSDSSEAFF. CDR3 coding DNA: TGTGCCAGCAGTCTATACTCGGACAGTTCTGAAGCTTTCTTT.

CDR3 loop: CASSLGGQQETQYF. CDR3 nucleotide sequence: TGCGCCAGCAGCTTGGGTGGGCAGCAAGAGACCCAGTACTTC. The V call is TRBV5-1, the J call TRBJ2-5, with D unresolved. This CDR3 comprises 14 residues. Trimming removed 0 bases from V and 2 bases from J, with 8 bases in between. The germline gives CDR1 SGHRS, CDR2 YFSETQ.

The chain joins TRBV6-2 or TRBV6-3 to TRBJ1-2, with D hard to call. CDR1 is MNHEY and CDR2 is SVGEGT in the germline V gene. This CDR3 comprises 15 residues. The germline V and J ends were trimmed by 6 bases and 4 bases, with 18 bases remaining between them. The CDR3 DNA is TGTGCCAGCAGCCCGACCAAAACAGTAGTCTATGGCTACACCTTC. Encoded protein: CASSPTKTVVYGYTF.

The V and J genes are TRBV27 and TRBJ1-3; D is uncertain. The length of the CDR3 is 12 residues. The V end was cut by 6 bases, the J end by 7 bases, with 10 bases between. CDR1 MNHEY and CDR2 SMNVEV come from the germline V gene (reference sequence). The DNA for the CDR3 is TGTGCCAGCAGCGCCGGCGGGAACACCATATATTTT. Amino acid sequence: CASSAGGNTIYF.

The J gene is TRBJ2-1, the V gene TRBV29-1; a weak D match, TRBD2 (6 bases). V lost 7 bases to trimming and J lost 7 bases, with 8 bases between them. The V gene's germline CDR1 is SQVTM and CDR2 ANQGSEA. The CDR3 runs 10 residues. CDR3 amino acids: CSGRENEQFF. CDR3 DNA sequence: TGCAGCGGCCGGGAGAATGAGCAGTTCTTC.

In the case of this clone: One end of the junction fails to match germline, which may point to a read error. The rearrangement joins TRBV7-7 to TRBJ2-5; 7 bases agree with TRBD2. This CDR3 comprises 15 residues. In germline, CDR1 is SSHAT, CDR2 FNYEAQ (reference sequence). CDR3 nucleotides: TGTGCTAGCAGCTTAGATGGGAGGGGTGAAGAGACCCAGTACTTC. Its translation: CASSLDGRGEETQYF. The full variable domain, its missing parts supplied by reference TRBV7-7 and TRBJ2-5, is GAGVSQSPRYKVTKRGQDVTLRCDPISSHATLYWYQQALGQGPEFLTYFNYEAQPDKSGLPSDRFSAERPEGSISTLTIQRTEQRDSAMYRCASSLDGRGEETQYFGPGTRLLVL.

This clone was observed once. The chain is built from TRBV9 and TRBJ2-3; no definite D call. Trimming took off 3 bases at V and 6 bases at J, with 11 bases between the two ends. The CDR3 consists of 13 residues. Per the germline V gene, CDR1 is SGDLS and CDR2 is YYNGEE. The CDR3 spells CASSASLVDTQYF. CDR3 DNA: TGTGCCAGCAGCGCGAGTCTAGTGGATACGCAGTATTTT.

In this sample, this clone turned up once. The V gene is TRBV11-2, the J gene TRBJ1-4, with 7 bases identical to TRBD1. From germline, CDR1 is SGHAT and CDR2 FQNNGV. The V segment lost 7 bases and the J segment 8 bases; nucleotides outside the gene matches: 16. This CDR3 has 16 residues. CDR3 bases: TGTGCCAGCACCCAAGGGCAGGGGGTGGGGTGGGAAAAACTGTTTTTT. Protein: CASTQGQGVGWEKLFF.

V usage is TRBV19 and J usage is TRBJ1-2; TRBD1 matches 10 bases. Germline CDR1 and CDR2: LNHDA and SQIVND (reference sequence). The CDR3 runs 16 residues. Losses at the gene ends were 9 bases for V and 5 bases for J; bases not matched to a gene: 15. The CDR3 DNA sequence: TGTGCCAGCCTAGGGACAGGGGAGAACTCGGGGTATGGCTACACCTTC. As protein: CASLGTGENSGYGYTF.

This sequence joins TRBV6-2 or TRBV6-3 and TRBJ2-7; 13 positions match TRBD2. CDR1 and CDR2 (germline): MNHEY, SVGEGT. V lost 5 bases and J lost 2; bases outside the gene matches: 3. This CDR3 contains 15 residues. The CDR3 region is CASSLTSGGTYEQYF. The DNA of the CDR3 is TGTGCCAGCAGTCTGACTAGCGGGGGGACCTACGAGCAGTACTTC.

This clone was recorded a few times. J is TRBJ1-4 and V is TRBV4-3; possible D gene TRBD1, 6 bases. V lost 0 bases and J 8 bases, leaving 13 bases between the germline ends. CDR3 length equals 15 residues. CDR1 is LGHNA and CDR2 is YSLEER in the germline V gene. The DNA of the CDR3 is TGCGCCAGCAGCCAAGAGGCTGCGAGGGGGGAAAAACTGTTTTTT. Translated, it gives CASSQEAARGEKLFF.

This chain links TRBV9 with TRBJ2-3; 9 bases fit TRBD2. J was trimmed by 3 bases and V by 4 bases; bases with no gene match: 9. CDR1 is SGDLS and CDR2 is YYNGEE in the germline V gene. The CDR3 extends over 16 amino acids. CDR3 loop: CASSSMQAGGTDTQYF. As DNA, the CDR3 is TGTGCCAGCAGCTCAATGCAAGCGGGAGGTACAGATACGCAGTATTTT.

The V call is TRBV5-6, the J call TRBJ1-5, with D tentatively TRBD1 (5 bases). Germline assignment: CDR1 SGHDT and CDR2 YYEEEE. The CDR3 sequence is 16 residues long. The ends were cut back, 1 base at V and 10 bases at J, with 21 bases in the middle. CDR3 region: CASSLRTRDLKRPQHF. CDR3 in DNA: TGTGCCAGCAGCTTGAGGACAAGGGACTTGAAACGACCCCAGCATTTT.

This sequence joins TRBV20-1 and TRBJ2-2, with D unresolved. This CDR3 region has 12 residues. V was pared by 3 bases and J by 6 bases, with 8 bases between. Germline CDR1 is DFQATT and CDR2 is SNEGSKA (reference sequence). CDR3 protein: CSASALPGELFF. In DNA, the CDR3 is TGCAGTGCTAGTGCCCTCCCCGGGGAGCTGTTTTTT.

The chain is built from TRBV27 and TRBJ2-2, with D unclear. Trimming removed 3 bases from V and 7 bases from J, with 12 bases in between. The CDR3 runs to 14 residues. The germline gives CDR1 MNHEY, CDR2 SMNVEV (reference sequence). The CDR3 DNA follows: TGTGCCAGCAGTTTCGGAGTTATAGGCGGGGAGCTGTTTTTT. Translation gives CASSFGVIGGELFF.

The chain carries TRBV11-3 and TRBJ2-3, with 11 bases fitting TRBD2. Germline CDR1 SGHNT, CDR2 YENEEA. The CDR3 consists of 16 residues. V dropped 4 bases and J dropped 5; count of bases not matched to a gene: 8. CDR3 DNA sequence: TGTGCCAGCAGCTCTCGACTAGCGGGATCGTTAGATACGCAGTATTTT. Its protein is CASSSRLAGSLDTQYF.

This chain joins TRBV27 and TRBJ2-1, with D possibly being TRBD1 (6 bases). Germline CDR1 MNHEY, CDR2 SMNVEV (reference sequence). This CDR3 is 14 amino acids long. V was cut by 8 bases and J by 4 bases, with 15 bases left in between. This chain's CDR3 is CASLKQGFYNEQFF. The CDR3, as DNA: TGTGCCAGCTTAAAACAGGGTTTTTACAATGAGCAGTTCTTC.